These 15 T cell receptor beta chains came from one sample sequenced in a study of Ad26.COV2.S vaccination and SARS-CoV-2 variants. Treatment meaning: around 19 received Ad26.COV2.S at low or high dose, single or two shots; about 5 received placebo; per-sample allocation not given. It was on day 63 after the first vaccine or placebo injection that samples were taken. Some clones are missing from TCRdb's copy, which holds only in-frame ones; the method was immunoSEQ multiplex PCR. The profile shows about 350,000 clones, approximately 85% of them singletons. Material: peripheral blood, obtained in a trial of Ad26.COV2.S vaccine versus placebo. The receptors shown here come from a person between 18 and 60 years old who received the Ad26.COV2.S COVID-19 vaccine or a placebo.

V and J are TRBV19 and TRBJ2-3; D gene uncertain. CDR3 length: 12 residues. The germline V and J ends were trimmed by 4 bases and 2 bases, with 4 bases remaining between them. The germline V gene encodes CDR1 LNHDA and CDR2 SQIVND (reference sequence). CDR3 in DNA: TGTGCCAGTAGTACCTCCACAGATACGCAGTATTTT. Encoded protein: CASSTSTDTQYF.

The rearrangement links TRBV27 to TRBJ2-2, with D unclear. Trimming took off 5 bases at V and 4 bases at J, with 8 bases between the two ends. This CDR3 is 13 amino acids long. CDR1 is MNHEY, CDR2 SMNVEV, per germline (reference sequence). The CDR3 nucleotides read TGTGCCAGCAGTCGGAGAGTCACCGGGGAGCTGTTTTTT. Translated, it gives CASSRRVTGELFF.

V usage is TRBV3-1 (or the pseudogene TRBV3-2) and J usage is TRBJ2-5, with 12 bases that match TRBD2. Unmatched junction bases numbered 6, after V lost 2 bases and J lost 2 bases. Germline CDR1 reads LGHDT; CDR2 reads YNNKEL (reference sequence). The CDR3 contains 17 residues. In DNA, the CDR3 is TGTGCCAGCAGCCAACGACTAGCGGGGGTACCGCAAGAGACCCAGTACTTC. This gives the protein CASSQRLAGVPQETQYF.

V gene TRBV5-6 combines with J gene TRBJ1-1; no definite D call. The CDR3 covers 15 residues. V was cut by 3 bases and J by 2 bases, with 14 bases left in between. Germline CDR1 SGHDT, CDR2 YYEEEE. The CDR3 is CASSSGGSGNTEAFF. CDR3 DNA: TGTGCCAGCAGCTCAGGAGGATCAGGTAACACTGAAGCTTTCTTT.

J is TRBJ2-2 and V is TRBV29-1, with D maybe TRBD1 (5 bases). Trimming took off 7 bases at V and 5 bases at J, with 17 bases between the two ends. The germline V gene encodes CDR1 SQVTM and CDR2 ANQGSEA. The length of the CDR3 is 14 residues. This CDR3 is CSGPKGLGTGELFF. CDR3 bases: TGCAGCGGCCCCAAGGGGCTGGGGACCGGGGAGCTGTTTTTT.

The gene calls are TRBV6-1 and TRBJ1-4, with D hard to call. The CDR3 consists of 13 residues. Trimming took off 2 bases at V and 7 bases at J, with 8 bases between the two ends. CDR1 MNHNS and CDR2 SASEGT come from the germline V gene. DNA of the CDR3: TGTGCCAGCAGTGAAACTGGGTCTGAAAAACTGTTTTTT. Protein: CASSETGSEKLFF.

The chain employs TRBV28 and TRBJ2-3, with 11 bases that match TRBD2. This CDR3 contains 18 residues. Germline V gives CDR1 MDHEN, CDR2 SYDVKM. After removal of 6 bases from V and 5 bases from J, the junction contained 16 bases not matched to a gene. The CDR3 bases are TGTGCCAGCAGCCCCCCAGTTAGTAGCGGGAGGGCCCAAGATACGCAGTATTTT. Translated, it gives CASSPPVSSGRAQDTQYF.

The rearrangement links TRBV6-6 to TRBJ1-1, with a tentative D call TRBD1 (5 bases). The germline V and J ends were trimmed by 4 bases and 1 base, with 10 bases remaining between them. Per the germline V gene, CDR1 is MNHNY and CDR2 is SVGAGI (reference sequence). This CDR3 has 14 amino acids. CDR3 DNA: TGTGCCAGCAGTTCTGACAGCACGAACACTGAAGCTTTCTTT. It encodes CASSSDSTNTEAFF.

The chain's CDR3 is CASSLGYGNQPQHF. CDR3 coding DNA: TGCGCCAGCAGCTTGGGGTACGGCAATCAGCCCCAGCATTTT. The chain couples TRBV5-1 to TRBJ1-5; D not resolved. There are 14 residues in the CDR3. V dropped 0 bases and J dropped 2 bases, with 6 bases sitting between them. Germline V gene data show CDR1 as SGHRS and CDR2 as YFSETQ. Filled out from reference TRBV5-1 and TRBJ1-5, the complete variable domain reads KAGVTQTPRYLIKTRGQQVTLSCSPISGHRSVSWYQQTPGQGLQFLFEYFSETQRNKGNFPGRFSGRQFSNSRSEMNVSTLELGDSALYLCASSLGYGNQPQHFGDGTRLSIL.

This clone was counted a single time. The rearrangement uses TRBV3-1 (or the pseudogene TRBV3-2) and TRBJ2-1; TRBD2 matches at 8 bases. Germline trimming cut 1 base from V and 3 bases from J; bases unmatched to any gene: 2. The CDR3 contains 15 residues. Per germline, CDR1 LGHDT and CDR2 YNNKEL (reference sequence). The CDR3 DNA follows: TGTGCCAGCAGCCAAGGGGCGGGAGGCTACAATGAGCAGTTCTTC. It is translated as CASSQGAGGYNEQFF.

The sample holds a few counts of this clone. This sequence joins TRBV10-3 and TRBJ1-4; D unclear. The V gene's germline CDR1 is ENHRY and CDR2 SYGVKD. This CDR3 comprises 13 residues. V lost 9 bases to trimming and J lost 5 bases, with 13 bases between them. The CDR3 region is CAISGISNEKLFF. In DNA, the CDR3 is TGTGCCATATCCGGGATATCGAATGAAAAACTGTTTTTT.

The chain is built from TRBV6-5 and TRBJ2-7; D is possibly TRBD2 (6 bases). The CDR3 is 13 amino acids. The germline V and J ends were trimmed by 5 bases and 4 bases, with 12 bases remaining between them. Germline CDR1 reads MNHEY; CDR2 reads SVGAGI. The CDR3 sequence: CASSRDSLYEQYF. DNA for the CDR3: TGTGCCAGCAGTAGGGACTCACTTTACGAGCAGTACTTC.

This clone was observed a handful of times. This rearrangement joins TRBV5-1 to TRBJ1-6; unclear D gene. CDR3 length: 14 amino acids. Trimming took 6 bases from V and 5 from J, leaving 12 bases between them. CDR1 is SGHRS, CDR2 YFSETQ, per germline. The CDR3 nucleotides are TGCGCCAGCACCCTGGGGTCCCATAATTCACCCCTCCACTTT. Translating it yields CASTLGSHNSPLHF.

This sequence joins TRBV2 and TRBJ2-7; 7 nucleotides line up with TRBD1. Germline V gene lookup returns CDR1 SNHLY and CDR2 FYNNEI. The CDR3 extends over 15 amino acids. With V trimmed by 8 bases and J by 5 bases, 15 bases remained unmatched. The DNA for the CDR3 is TGTGCCAGCCTCTCCGATCAGGGGGTCTTTGACGAGCAGTACTTC. It translates to CASLSDQGVFDEQYF.

The V gene is TRBV6-2 or TRBV6-3, the J gene TRBJ1-6; 10 bases are shared with TRBD1. V was clipped by 4 bases and J by 9 bases; unmatched bases: 6. This CDR3 spans 15 amino acids. Per the germline V gene, CDR1 is MNHEY and CDR2 is SVGEGT. The CDR3 reads CASSSGTGASSPLHF. The CDR3 DNA follows: TGTGCCAGCAGTTCCGGGACAGGGGCCAGTTCACCCCTCCACTTT.